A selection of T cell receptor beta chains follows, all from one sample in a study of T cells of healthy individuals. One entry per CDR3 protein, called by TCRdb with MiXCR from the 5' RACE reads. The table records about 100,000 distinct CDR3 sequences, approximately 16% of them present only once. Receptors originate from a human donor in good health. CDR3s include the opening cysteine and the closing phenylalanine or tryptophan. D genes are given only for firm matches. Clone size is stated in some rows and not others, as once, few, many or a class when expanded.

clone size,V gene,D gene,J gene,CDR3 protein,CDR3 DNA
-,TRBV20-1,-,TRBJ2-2,CSARGALTGELFF,TGCAGTGCCAGGGGGGCATTAACGGGGGAGCTGTTTTTT
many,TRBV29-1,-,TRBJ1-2,CSVGIGSNYGYTF,TGCAGCGTTGGAATAGGGAGCAACTATGGCTACACCTTC
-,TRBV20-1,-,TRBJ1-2,CSAWGTSYGHTF,TGCAGTGCCTGGGGGACCTCCTATGGCCACACCTTC
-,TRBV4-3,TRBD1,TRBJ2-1,CASSRKEGTGGYNEQFF,TGCGCCAGCAGCCGTAAGGAGGGGACAGGGGGCTACAATGAGCAGTTCTTC
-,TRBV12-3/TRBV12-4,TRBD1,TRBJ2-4,CASSFGTGGLAKNIQYF,TGTGCCAGCAGTTTTGGGACAGGGGGTTTGGCCAAAAACATTCAGTACTTC
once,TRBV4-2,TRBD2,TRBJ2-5,CASSRTRLAGGPSETQYF,TGTGCCAGCAGCCGTACAAGACTAGCGGGGGGGCCCTCAGAGACCCAGTACTTC
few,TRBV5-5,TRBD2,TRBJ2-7,CASSLVPLTSGGPYEQYF,TGTGCCAGCAGCTTGGTCCCCCTGACTAGCGGGGGTCCCTACGAGCAGTACTTC
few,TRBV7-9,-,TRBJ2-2,CASSLLSGELFF,TGTGCCAGCAGCTTATTATCCGGGGAGCTGTTTTTT
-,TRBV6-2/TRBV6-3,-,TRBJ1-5,CASSYEGRAQPQHF,TGTGCCAGCAGCTACGAGGGGAGGGCCCAGCCCCAGCATTTT
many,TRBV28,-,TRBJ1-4,CASGLPLGEKLFF,TGTGCCAGCGGCTTGCCACTTGGAGAAAAACTGTTTTTT
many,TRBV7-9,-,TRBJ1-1,CASSLGQTNTEAFF,TGTGCCAGCAGCTTAGGGCAGACGAACACTGAAGCTTTCTTT
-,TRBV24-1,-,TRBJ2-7,CATSDIGRPYEQYF,TGTGCCACCAGTGATATCGGGAGACCCTACGAGCAGTACTTC
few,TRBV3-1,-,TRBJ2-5,CASSHSVEALQETQYF,TGTGCCAGCAGCCACTCTGTTGAGGCCCTACAAGAGACCCAGTACTTC
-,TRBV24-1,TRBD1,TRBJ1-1,CATRDSGQGNTEAFF,TGTGCCACCAGGGATTCGGGACAGGGTAACACTGAAGCTTTCTTT
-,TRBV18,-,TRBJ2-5,CASSPNSPGTFGETQYF,TGTGCCAGCTCACCTAATAGTCCAGGAACGTTCGGGGAGACCCAGTACTTC
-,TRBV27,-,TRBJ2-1,CASTWGGAAPGEQFF,TGTGCCAGCACCTGGGGCGGGGCCGCCCCGGGGGAGCAGTTCTTC
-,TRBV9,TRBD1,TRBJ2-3,CASSVGPGQGPGDTQYF,TGTGCCAGCAGCGTAGGTCCGGGACAGGGACCGGGAGATACGCAGTATTTT
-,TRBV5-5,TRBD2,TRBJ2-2,CASSLRQGGSGELFF,TGTGCCAGCAGCTTGAGGCAGGGAGGGAGCGGGGAGCTGTTTTTT
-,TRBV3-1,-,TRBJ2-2,CASSQDRNTGELFF,TGTGCCAGCAGCCAAGATCGGAACACCGGGGAGCTGTTTTTT
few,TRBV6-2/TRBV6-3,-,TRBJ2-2,CASSPHRVNGELFF,TGTGCCAGCAGCCCCCACAGGGTTAACGGGGAGCTGTTTTTT
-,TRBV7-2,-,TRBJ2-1,CASSSRGAPGSYNEQFF,TGTGCCAGCAGCTCCCGAGGGGCCCCCGGCTCCTACAATGAGCAGTTCTTC
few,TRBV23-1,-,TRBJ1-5,CASSQKTRGRGQPQHF,TGCGCCAGCAGTCAAAAAACCCGGGGACGGGGTCAGCCCCAGCATTTT
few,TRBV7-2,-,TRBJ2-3,CASSFILTDTQYF,TGTGCCAGCAGCTTCATCCTCACAGATACGCAGTATTTT
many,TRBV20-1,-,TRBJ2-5,CSAIATQGPETQYF,TGCAGTGCTATAGCAACTCAGGGCCCGGAGACCCAGTACTTC
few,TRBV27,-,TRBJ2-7,CASSMGTVWCEQYF,TGTGCCAGCAGTATGGGAACAGTTTGGTGCGAGCAGTACTTC
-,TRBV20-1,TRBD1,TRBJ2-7,CSAIQTGDSYEQYF,TGCAGTGCTATCCAGACAGGGGACTCCTACGAGCAGTACTTC
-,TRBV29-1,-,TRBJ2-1,CSGSRDYNEQFF,TGCAGCGGCTCACGGGATTACAATGAGCAGTTCTTC
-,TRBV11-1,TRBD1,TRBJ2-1,CASSRRTGFGDEQFF,TGTGCCAGCAGCCGTCGGACAGGGTTTGGGGATGAGCAGTTCTTC
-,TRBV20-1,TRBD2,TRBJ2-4,CSAITSGGIKNIQYF,TGCAGTGCTATCACTAGCGGGGGGATCAAAAACATTCAGTACTTC
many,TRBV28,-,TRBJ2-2,CASRPRGSGIAGELFF,TGTGCCAGCAGGCCCCGGGGTAGTGGTATCGCCGGGGAGCTGTTTTTT
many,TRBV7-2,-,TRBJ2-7,CASSLVAPSYEQYF,TGTGCCAGCAGCTTAGTTGCGCCTTCCTACGAGCAGTACTTC